What follows is one TCR beta chain and its context. Its binding antigen is unknown. The junction differs from germline at one of its ends, possibly a read error. This record belongs to a study of CD8 T cells in ankylosing spondylitis listed by TCRdb under 2017. With respect to the entire study: T cell receptor beta repertoires were profiled in healthy donors and ankylosing spondylitis patients so that disease-linked TCR variants could be found. In total, the full study cohort was made up of about 99 healthy donors and about two dozen ankylosing spondylitis patients. Samples of peripheral blood were taken, and for ankylosing spondylitis patients, synovial fluid was collected as well. Results and caveats for the whole study, not just this receptor: According to the report, matched synovial fluid samples from ankylosing spondylitis patients were significantly enriched for the disease-linked clones. A TCR beta motif of 7 or 8 highly homologous amino acid variants appeared characteristic of blood from ankylosing spondylitis patients. The disease-linked clones had a CD8+ phenotype and were found at relatively low frequencies in peripheral blood. Some motif variants were previously reported in synovial fluid and blood of reactive arthritis patients, suggesting common disease-initiation mechanisms.

Spanning cysteine to phenylalanine, the CDR3 consists of 15 amino acids. Of all the DNA, just the CDR3 is kept, 45 bases in frame from base 1. Taken from the germline V gene (reference sequence), the CDR1 and CDR2 loops are DFQATT and SNEGSKA. Reads for this sample came from an Illumina HiSeq 2500. TCR beta libraries were prepared by quantitative 5'-RACE with molecular barcodes. In the original analysis: A new computational method, built on a probabilistic model of VDJ rearrangement, was used to identify disease-linked TCR variants. TCRdb itself trimmed the public reads at Q25 with fastp, ran MiXCR and retained productive beta chains. Duplicate CDR3 protein sequences are folded into a single record with the most common DNA and genes. These V and J calls originate from TCRdb's pipeline instead of the authors' own analysis. The sample profile shows 200,000 to 250,000 distinct CDR3 sequences; under 30% of them were found once. 6.6% of the sample is taken by the ten largest.

The sequence derives from a male donor with ankylosing spondylitis or in good health (not recorded which). The chain joins TRBV20-1 to TRBJ1-6, and TRBD1 matches 10 of the central bases. Material for sequencing was blood, either unsorted or a sorted T cell fraction (not recorded which). The DNA sequence follows: TGCAGCGCTACCCCTGGACAGGGGGGTAATTCACCCCTCCACTTT. This is translated as CSATPGQGGNSPLHF.